Below are 4 T cell receptor beta chains sequenced from a single sample in a study of cytomegalovirus exposure and HLA in healthy donors. Clones were read by immunoSEQ multiplex PCR, and TCRdb kept only the in-frame ones, dropping some. The sample gives 130,000 to 150,000 clones, approximately 90% of which show up once; under 0.8% is in the top ten. Sequenced sample: PBMCs. The receptors derive from a man younger than 35 in good health and CMV-seronegative.

This chain joins TRBV27 and TRBJ1-1; tentative D call: TRBD1 (5 bases). The CDR3 covers 15 residues. CDR1 and CDR2 (germline): MNHEY, SMNVEV (reference sequence). The V end lost 2 bases, the J end lost 4 bases, and 14 bases lay between the germline ends. The CDR3: CASSLQGVGSTEAFF. CDR3 bases: TGTGCCAGCAGTTTACAGGGTGTAGGGTCCACTGAAGCTTTCTTT.

The chain uses TRBV9 and TRBJ2-1, with 9 bases fitting TRBD2. J gave up 8 bases and V 0 bases, and 9 bases lay outside the gene matches. Per germline, CDR1 SGDLS and CDR2 YYNGEE. The CDR3 is 16 amino acids. The CDR3 reads CASSVASGLASYEQFF. Here the CDR3 DNA reads TGTGCCAGCAGCGTAGCTTCGGGACTAGCTAGCTATGAGCAGTTCTTC.

This clone occurred once. The chain combines TRBV18 with TRBJ2-7; a possible D gene is TRBD2 (7 bases). Germline CDR1 reads KGHSH; CDR2 reads LQKENI. The CDR3 has 16 amino acids. Trimming cost V 0 bases and J 0 bases, with 12 bases left between them. The chain's CDR3 is CASSPPGGGASYEQYF. As DNA, the CDR3 is TGTGCCAGCTCACCACCGGGGGGGGGCGCCTCCTACGAGCAGTACTTC.

This chain links TRBV6-1 with TRBJ1-4; the match to TRBD1 covers 9 bases. CDR3 size: 11 residues. Germline-derived CDR1 and CDR2 are MNHNS and SASEGT. Trimming took 6 bases from V and 14 from J; bases not matched to a gene: 4. CDR3 nucleotides: TGTGCCAGCAGCGGGGGACAGGGCCTGTTTTTT. This sequence encodes CASSGGQGLFF.